This T cell receptor beta chain was captured by sequencing in a study of blood T cell repertoires in COVID-19. In the study's own analysis: Nucleated cell number was recorded as an estimate derived from reference gene primer amplification. The protocol was immunoSEQ multiplex PCR, while the TCRdb copy is restricted to in-frame clones and leaves out a portion. That table furnishes V, J and clone size, whereas the DNA furnished D and trimming. The table includes 120,000 to 150,000 clones, approximately 83% detected once. Between the trimmed V and J ends, which lost 6 bases and 10 bases, there was a span of 18 bases. The CDR3 runs to 14 residues. CDR1 and CDR2 (germline): MNHEY, SVGAGI. This clone was detected once.

J is TRBJ1-4 and V is TRBV6-5, with D perhaps matching TRBD1 (5 bases). The sequence derives from a woman in her fifties or sixties with COVID-19, enrolled during active disease. Sequencing input: peripheral blood. CDR3 region: CASSPPGGSRKLFF. As DNA, the CDR3 is TGTGCCAGCAGCCCGCCCGGGGGATCGCGAAAACTGTTTTTT.